The source of this T cell receptor beta chain is a study of CD8 T cells in Susac syndrome. This clonotype was recorded only once. TEMRA cells were FACS-enriched, and CD8+ and CD4+ T cells were isolated negatively. After extraction with the RNeasy kit, about 0.45 to 1 ug of the RNA was reverse transcribed using random hexamers. The CDR3 of TCR beta was amplified by immunoSEQ multiplex PCR across 54 Vbeta and 13 Jbeta. TCRdb redid the calling of the immunoSEQ multiplex PCR reads with MiXCR, one entry per CDR3 protein. The sample records around 80,000 distinct CDR3 sequences, 94% being singletons. The TCR originated in a human donor in good health. Material: CD8+ T cells from PBMCs.

The chain's CDR3 is CASSQGIWDLNEQFF. In DNA form, the CDR3 reads TGTGCCAGCAGCCAAGGAATTTGGGACTTGAATGAGCAGTTCTTC. The rearrangement links TRBV3-1 to TRBJ2-1, with D possibly being TRBD2 (6 bases). Germline values: CDR1 LGHDT, CDR2 YNNKEL (reference sequence). The CDR3 extends over 15 amino acids. V was shortened by 1 base and J by 7 bases, with 14 bases between the two germline ends.